The 24 T cell receptor beta chains in this list originate from one sample, sequenced in a study of early T cells in non-severe SARS-CoV-2 infection. TCRdb analysed the 5' RACE reads with MiXCR anew, one entry per CDR3 protein. The data contain tens of thousands of distinct CDR3 sequences, approximately 13% of them singletons. Sequenced sample: whole blood. These receptors came from an adult who was a healthcare worker with PCR-confirmed SARS-CoV-2 infection or an uninfected control (not recorded which).

Many counts were recorded for this clonotype. The rearrangement joins TRBV3-1 to TRBJ2-7, with 11 bases that match TRBD2. The V gene end was trimmed by 1 base and the J gene end by 0 bases; junction bases not matched to a gene: 5. The germline CDR1 and CDR2 sequences are LGHDT and YNNKEL (reference sequence). This CDR3 comprises 17 residues. CDR3 residues: CASSQALAGAYSYEQYF. In DNA, the CDR3 is TGTGCCAGCAGCCAAGCACTAGCGGGGGCCTACTCCTACGAGCAGTACTTC.

The genes are TRBV30 and TRBJ2-7, with 8 bases that match TRBD2. CDR3 length equals 13 residues. V gave up 2 bases and J gave up 4 bases; unmatched junction bases: 4. Germline V gene sequence: CDR1 GTSNPN, CDR2 SVGIG (reference sequence). The CDR3 DNA reads as TGTGCCTGGAGTACTAGCGGCCCTTACGAGCAGTACTTC. This encodes CAWSTSGPYEQYF.

This clonotype showed up just a few times. The CDR3 DNA reads as TGCGCCAGCAGCTTGTGGGGACAGACCCCTGAAGCTTTCTTT. Protein: CASSLWGQTPEAFF. The chain links TRBV5-1 to TRBJ1-1; 7 bases map to TRBD1. CDR1 is SGHRS and CDR2 is YFSETQ in the germline V gene. The CDR3 is 14 residues long. Germline trimming cut 1 base from V and 6 bases from J; bases unmatched to any gene: 6. Full variable domain (missing parts from reference TRBV5-1 and TRBJ1-1): KAGVTQTPRYLIKTRGQQVTLSCSPISGHRSVSWYQQTPGQGLQFLFEYFSETQRNKGNFPGRFSGRQFSNSRSEMNVSTLELGDSALYLCASSLWGQTPEAFFGQGTRLTVV.

V usage is TRBV3-1 and J usage is TRBJ2-2, with D unclear. The germline V gene encodes CDR1 LGHDT and CDR2 YNNKEL (reference sequence). The CDR3 runs to 14 residues. Trimming took off 2 bases at V and 7 bases at J, with 11 bases between the two ends. The CDR3 loop reads CASSQYAFGGELFF. The CDR3, as DNA: TGTGCCAGCAGCCAATATGCTTTCGGCGGGGAGCTGTTTTTT.

The DNA for the CDR3 is TGCGCCAGCAGCTTGATGGGCTCGAATGAGCAGTTCTTC. Residues: CASSLMGSNEQFF. The chain joins TRBV5-1 to TRBJ2-1, with unresolved D. Germline V CDR1 and CDR2: SGHRS, YFSETQ. Trimming removed 1 base from V and 7 bases from J, with 9 bases in between. The CDR3 covers 13 residues.

The table lists this clonotype with many counts. The genes are TRBV12-3 or TRBV12-4 and TRBJ2-5; either TRBD1 or TRBD2 may fit D (5 bases each). V shed 10 bases and J shed 2 bases, with 14 bases lying between them. This CDR3 is 13 amino acids long. The DNA of the CDR3 is TGTGCCACCAACCGGGACGGACAAGAGACCCAGTACTTC. As protein: CATNRDGQETQYF.

This clonotype has only a few counts. The chain couples TRBV5-1 to TRBJ1-2; D perhaps matches TRBD1 (6 bases). The CDR3 covers 13 residues. Trimming removed 0 bases at V and 4 bases at J, with 7 bases between. CDR1 and CDR2 (germline): SGHRS, YFSETQ. CDR3 residues: CASSLVDSYGYTF. The CDR3 DNA reads as TGCGCCAGCAGCTTGGTGGACAGCTATGGCTACACCTTC.

This clonotype was recorded at least ten times. The junction shows a germline mismatch at one end, possibly a read error. This rearrangement joins TRBV7-7 to TRBJ2-1; D gene uncertain. Germline assignment: CDR1 SSHAT and CDR2 FNYEAQ (reference sequence). The CDR3 consists of 16 residues. CDR3 amino acids: CASSLDGLPPYNEQFF. CDR3 sequence (DNA): TGTGCTAGCAGCTTAGATGGCCTGCCCCCTTACAATGAGCAGTTCTTC.

J is TRBJ1-2 and V is TRBV2; 10 bases align to TRBD1. Germline V lookup: CDR1 SNHLY, CDR2 FYNNEI. V lost 8 bases to trimming and J lost 3 bases; unmatched junction nucleotides: 9. CDR3 length: 15 amino acids. Here the CDR3 DNA reads TGTGCCAGCCTAGTAAGGGACAGGGGTGACTATGGCTACACCTTC. Translated: CASLVRDRGDYGYTF.

The sample holds a few counts of this clonotype. The V call is TRBV9, the J call TRBJ2-1; a weak D match, TRBD2 (6 bases). This CDR3 region has 13 residues. The V gene lost 2 bases and the J gene lost 6 bases, with 9 bases spanning the gap. Looked up from germline, CDR1 is SGDLS and CDR2 is YYNGEE. This CDR3 is CASSVGTSNEQFF. DNA of the CDR3: TGTGCCAGCAGCGTTGGGACTTCCAATGAGCAGTTCTTC.

The V gene is TRBV4-1, the J gene TRBJ2-3; perhaps TRBD2 as D (5 bases). Germline V gene lookup returns CDR1 MGHRA and CDR2 YSYEKL. Trimming left V 0 bases short and J 2 bases short, with 9 bases between. The CDR3 is 15 amino acids. The chain's CDR3 is CASSQDLRDTDTQYF. DNA of the CDR3: TGCGCCAGCAGCCAAGATCTACGGGACACAGATACGCAGTATTTT.

In the case of this clonotype: Because the CDR3's place on the DNA is in doubt, the DNA is left out and the CDR3 is given as listed by TCRdb. The genes are TRBV9 and TRBJ2-7; no check of the table's D call, TRBD1, against the DNA was made. The germline V gene encodes CDR1 SGDLS and CDR2 YYNGEE. The CDR3 is 13 amino acids long, termini counted. Here the CDR3 reads CASSFGPGYEQYF.

This clonotype came up a few times. This chain uses TRBV7-3 with TRBJ2-3; D is uncertain. The length of the CDR3 is 11 residues. CDR1 SGHTA and CDR2 FQGTGA come from the germline V gene. Trimming took 8 bases from V and 1 from J, leaving 4 bases between them. The CDR3 DNA reads as TGTGCCAGCGCGGGCACAGATACGCAGTATTTT. Encoded protein: CASAGTDTQYF.

The chain recombines TRBV29-1 with TRBJ1-1; no firm D call. The CDR3 sequence is 12 residues long. The germline V gene encodes CDR1 SQVTM and CDR2 ANQGSEA. The V gene lost 5 bases and the J gene lost 5 bases, with 12 bases spanning the gap. CDR3 bases: TGCAGCGTTTCCCGGTTGGGTACTGAAGCTTTCTTT. This translates into CSVSRLGTEAFF.

The sample holds many counts of this clonotype. The rearrangement joins TRBV5-1 to TRBJ2-1, with a tentative D call TRBD1 (6 bases). V gave up 3 bases and J gave up 13 bases, with 14 bases separating them. The CDR3 has 12 amino acids. Germline V gene data show CDR1 as SGHRS and CDR2 as YFSETQ. CDR3 sequence reads: CASSSTAGVQFF. For the CDR3, the DNA is TGCGCCAGCAGCTCAACAGCAGGGGTTCAGTTCTTC.

This chain connects TRBV29-1 to TRBJ1-2; D not certain. The CDR3 has 14 residues. Trimming cost V 3 bases and J 0 bases, with 11 bases left between them. CDR1 and CDR2 (germline): SQVTM, ANQGSEA. This chain's CDR3 is CSVDDGVANYGYTF. CDR3 DNA: TGCAGCGTTGATGACGGAGTAGCTAACTATGGCTACACCTTC.

This clonotype was seen more than once but under ten times. The chain employs TRBV29-1 and TRBJ2-5; no definite D call. Germline CDR1 SQVTM, CDR2 ANQGSEA. The V end was cut by 8 bases, the J end by 4 bases, with 14 bases between. The CDR3 runs to 12 residues. CDR3 bases: TGCAGCTCAACCGATGGGGTAGAGACCCAGTACTTC. It translates to CSSTDGVETQYF.

This clonotype was seen a few times. CDR3 bases: TGTGCCAGCTCACCACGAAAGGGGGAGAACACTGAAGCTTTCTTT. It yields the protein CASSPRKGENTEAFF. The rearrangement joins TRBV18 to TRBJ1-1, with a weak D call TRBD1 (6 bases). This CDR3 is 15 amino acids long. Trimming left V 1 base short and J 1 base short, with 10 bases between. Germline CDR1 reads KGHSH; CDR2 reads LQKENI.

This clonotype was found many times. This chain joins TRBV7-8 and TRBJ1-1; D call uncertain. The CDR3 is 13 amino acids. Germline V gene sequence: CDR1 SGHVS, CDR2 FQNEAQ. Between the trimmed V and J ends, which lost 5 bases and 1 base, there was a span of 8 bases. DNA of the CDR3: TGTGCCAGCAGCCACCCAGGGAACACTGAAGCTTTCTTT. It specifies CASSHPGNTEAFF.

The chain combines TRBV5-6 with TRBJ1-4; 8 nucleotides align to TRBD1. CDR3 length: 15 residues. Germline-derived CDR1 and CDR2 are SGHDT and YYEEEE. With 1 base clipped from V and 7 bases from J, the junction kept 6 bases outside the gene matches. CDR3 residues: CASSLRTGQGEKLFF. In nucleotides, the CDR3 is TGTGCCAGCAGCTTGCGGACAGGGCAGGGTGAAAAACTGTTTTTT.

The chain links TRBV28 to TRBJ2-1; TRBD1 matches at 8 bases. Germline V CDR1 and CDR2: MDHEN, SYDVKM. CDR3 length: 14 amino acids. Losses at the gene ends were 5 bases for V and 5 bases for J; bases not matched to a gene: 5. The CDR3 protein is CASSKWTGHNEQFF. CDR3 bases: TGTGCCAGCAGTAAGTGGACAGGGCACAATGAGCAGTTCTTC.

The chain couples TRBV6-5 to TRBJ1-4, with D possibly matching TRBD1 (6 bases). V lost 1 base to trimming and J lost 7 bases, with 13 bases between them. The CDR3 is 15 amino acids. Germline V gives CDR1 MNHEY, CDR2 SVGAGI. The CDR3 DNA is TGTGCCAGCAGTTACTTTCCCCGAGGGGGTGAAAAACTGTTTTTT. Protein product: CASSYFPRGGEKLFF.

The rearrangement links TRBV6-4 to TRBJ2-2, with 8 positions matching TRBD2. The V segment lost 6 bases and the J segment 6 bases; nucleotides outside the gene matches: 6. The germline CDR1 and CDR2 sequences are MRHNA and SNTAGT. This CDR3 region has 14 residues. CDR3 amino acids: CASSQSGSAGELFF. In nucleotides, the CDR3 is TGTGCCAGCAGCCAAAGCGGGAGTGCCGGGGAGCTGTTTTTT.

The J gene is TRBJ2-1, the V gene TRBV6-2 or TRBV6-3, with D maybe TRBD2 (6 bases). CDR1 and CDR2 from the germline V gene are MNHEY and SVGEGT. V was cut by 3 bases and J by 3 bases, with 24 bases left in between. This CDR3 spans 19 amino acids. The CDR3 here is CASSYPERARDSFYNEQFF. Here the CDR3 DNA reads TGTGCCAGCAGTTATCCGGAGAGGGCCCGGGACTCCTTCTACAATGAGCAGTTCTTC.